The 20 T cell receptor beta chains presented below share a single source sample, sequenced in a study of blood T cells in healthy people across ages. A second PCR, run for about 7 to 11 cycles, used a sample-barcoded 5' primer plus a J-beta primer mix. TCRdb itself ran the 5' RACE reads through MiXCR, one entry per CDR3 protein. The data show around 990,000 distinct CDR3 sequences, more than 30% seen once. Sequencing was done on a sample of blood. These receptors came from a man younger than 35 in good health.

This clonotype was counted ten times or more. This chain connects TRBV4-3 to TRBJ1-2, with D possibly TRBD1 on 5 matching bases. CDR1 is LGHNA, CDR2 YSLEER, per germline. The CDR3 covers 15 residues. The germline V and J ends were trimmed by 8 bases and 0 bases, with 16 bases remaining between them. CDR3 sequence reads: CASHRDRNSNYGYTF. The CDR3 DNA reads as TGCGCCAGCCACCGGGACCGCAATTCTAACTATGGCTACACCTTC.

J is TRBJ2-5 and V is TRBV25-1; D ambiguous. The CDR3 runs 13 residues. The germline V gene encodes CDR1 MGHDK and CDR2 SYGVNS. Trimming took off 2 bases at V and 11 bases at J, with 15 bases between the two ends. CDR3 sequence (DNA): TGTGCCAGCAGTGAACCGTGGGAAAATGAGCAGTACTTC. Its translation: CASSEPWENEQYF.

Only a few counts were recorded for this clonotype. The chain has TRBV4-2 and TRBJ2-7; tentatively, D is TRBD2 (5 bases). Germline CDR1 and CDR2: LGHNA and YNFKEQ. The germline V and J ends were trimmed by 0 bases and 6 bases, with 15 bases remaining between them. The CDR3 runs to 15 residues. The CDR3 sequence is CASSQDLGGSGEQYF. The CDR3 region has the DNA TGTGCCAGCAGCCAAGATTTAGGCGGGTCCGGCGAGCAGTACTTC.

The rearrangement joins TRBV27 to TRBJ2-7, with 7 bases lining up with TRBD1. Germline CDR1 reads MNHEY; CDR2 reads SMNVEV (reference sequence). There are 15 residues in the CDR3. V was clipped by 5 bases and J by 2 bases; unmatched bases: 9. CDR3 DNA sequence: TGTGCCAGCAGTAAAAGGGGGCAGGGGGCCTACGAGCAGTACTTC. Translated, it gives CASSKRGQGAYEQYF.

The sample holds a few counts of this clonotype. This rearrangement joins TRBV10-3 to TRBJ2-4; 9 bases agree with TRBD1. The CDR3 length is 14 residues. Germline V lookup: CDR1 ENHRY, CDR2 SYGVKD. V shed 6 bases and J 4 bases; nucleotides not matched to a gene: 4. DNA for the CDR3: TGTGCCATCAGCGTCGACAGGGGGAAAAACATTCAGTACTTC. This gives the protein CAISVDRGKNIQYF.

The chain links TRBV20-1 to TRBJ1-4; no clear D gene. The CDR3 sequence is 17 residues long. The V gene's germline CDR1 is DFQATT and CDR2 SNEGSKA (reference sequence). The germline V and J ends were trimmed by 1 base and 8 bases, with 23 bases remaining between them. CDR3 loop: CSARGVVEGPSKEKLFF. CDR3 coding DNA: TGCAGTGCTAGAGGGGTGGTGGAAGGGCCGTCAAAGGAAAAACTGTTTTTT.

The CDR3 region is CASSRERMANSPLHF. DNA of the CDR3: TGTGCCAGCAGCCGAGAACGGATGGCGAATTCACCCCTCCACTTT. The gene calls are TRBV7-2 and TRBJ1-6; D gene ambiguous. Germline lookup yields CDR1 SGHTA and CDR2 FQGNSA. The V end lost 5 bases, the J end lost 7 bases, and 15 bases lay between the germline ends. The CDR3 sequence is 15 residues long.

The rearrangement joins TRBV2 to TRBJ2-1; D could derive from TRBD1 or TRBD2 (5 bases each). The germline gives CDR1 SNHLY, CDR2 FYNNEI. The CDR3 covers 12 residues. The ends were cut back, 8 bases at V and 3 bases at J, with 8 bases in the middle. This CDR3 reads CASGTLYNEQFF. As DNA, the CDR3 is TGTGCCAGCGGGACCCTCTACAATGAGCAGTTCTTC.

This clonotype was recorded a few times. V and J are TRBV9 and TRBJ2-7; 12 bases are shared with TRBD2. With V trimmed by 3 bases and J by 4 bases, 2 bases remained unmatched. Germline values: CDR1 SGDLS, CDR2 YYNGEE. The CDR3 has 14 residues. CDR3 in amino acids: CASSDGLAGYEQYF. The CDR3 DNA sequence: TGTGCCAGCAGCGACGGACTAGCGGGATACGAGCAGTACTTC.

V usage is TRBV20-1 and J usage is TRBJ2-3; possibly TRBD1 or TRBD2 for D (6 bases each). V was pared by 4 bases and J by 4 bases, with 21 bases between. Germline V gene sequence: CDR1 DFQATT, CDR2 SNEGSKA (reference sequence). This CDR3 is built from 16 residues. The CDR3 loop reads CSATPSDGGFADTQYF. CDR3 DNA: TGCAGTGCTACCCCCTCGGACGGGGGCTTTGCAGATACGCAGTATTTT.

V is TRBV20-1 and J is TRBJ1-1, with unresolved D. With 0 bases removed from V and 10 bases from J, the gap between germline ends came to 21 bases. The CDR3 is 15 amino acids. CDR1 DFQATT and CDR2 SNEGSKA come from the germline V gene (reference sequence). The CDR3 nucleotides are TGCAGTGCTAGAGATTCGGTCCACTACTGGGGAGGAGCTTTCTTT. Its protein is CSARDSVHYWGGAFF.

CDR3 sequence: CASSPISNTGELFF. The CDR3 DNA is TGTGCCAGCAGCCCCATTTCGAACACCGGGGAGCTGTTTTTT. The V call is TRBV5-5, the J call TRBJ2-2; D not certain. The V and J ends lost 4 bases and 0 bases respectively, with 7 bases between them. Germline lookup yields CDR1 SGHKS and CDR2 YYEKEE (reference sequence). This CDR3 has 14 amino acids.

The rearrangement joins TRBV2 to TRBJ1-5, with 10 bases aligning to TRBD1. The germline gives CDR1 SNHLY, CDR2 FYNNEI. The CDR3 sequence is 15 residues long. The trim removed 6 bases at V and 4 bases at J, leaving 6 bases unmatched. CDR3 protein: CASRDDRGPNQPQHF. CDR3 sequence (DNA): TGTGCCAGCAGGGACGACAGGGGGCCGAATCAGCCCCAGCATTTT.

As to this clonotype: At one of its ends the junction is not consistent with the germline gene, which may arise from a read error. The chain combines TRBV4-1 with TRBJ1-4; the D gene is possibly TRBD1 (6 bases). This CDR3 has 17 residues. Germline CDR1 is MGHRA and CDR2 is YSYEKL. The CDR3 loop reads CAGSQRRGISTNEKLFF. The CDR3 DNA reads TGCGCCGGCAGCCAACGGAGGGGGATTTCAACTAATGAAAAACTGTTTTTT.

With respect to this clonotype: Sequence at one end of the junction differs from germline and may be a read error. The V call is TRBV7-9, the J call TRBJ2-7; no clear D. The CDR3 runs to 12 residues. Looked up from germline, CDR1 is SEHNR and CDR2 is FQNEAQ (reference sequence). CDR3 coding DNA: TGTGCCAACAGCTTGGGGTCGGCCGAGCAGTACTTC. Its translation: CANSLGSAEQYF.

The chain has TRBV12-3 or TRBV12-4 and TRBJ2-5; a weak D match, TRBD1 (6 bases). V gave up 7 bases and J gave up 11 bases, with 26 bases separating them. The CDR3 covers 15 residues. CDR3: CASNIREGGRNEQYF. The DNA of the CDR3 is TGTGCCAGCAACATAAGGGAAGGGGGTCGGAATGAGCAGTACTTC.

This chain uses TRBV7-8 with TRBJ2-3, with 9 bases aligning to TRBD2. Germline V CDR1 and CDR2: SGHVS, FQNEAQ. The CDR3 contains 15 residues. Trimming cost V 1 base and J 5 bases; bases outside gene matches: 4. The CDR3 coding sequence is TGTGCCAGCAGCTTAGTAGCGGGGGCGGTAGATACGCAGTATTTT. Its protein product is CASSLVAGAVDTQYF.

The chain carries TRBV7-3 and TRBJ1-1; D not certain. Germline CDR1 and CDR2: SGHTA and FQGTGA. The V end lost 1 base, the J end lost 0 bases, and 12 bases lay between the germline ends. This CDR3 is built from 16 residues. The CDR3 DNA reads TGTGCCAGCAGCTTAAACTCCGGACTTATGAACACTGAAGCTTTCTTT. This codes for CASSLNSGLMNTEAFF.

The chain links TRBV3-1 to TRBJ2-7; no reliable D call. The V gene's germline CDR1 is LGHDT and CDR2 YNNKEL (reference sequence). The CDR3 sequence is 12 residues long. With 8 bases removed from V and 3 bases from J, the gap between germline ends came to 11 bases. CDR3 nucleotide sequence: TGTGCCAGCTCTAGGATGTTCTACGAGCAGTACTTC. Its protein product is CASSRMFYEQYF.

In this sample, this clonotype turned up a few times. The chain links TRBV4-2 to TRBJ1-2; 11 bases agree with TRBD1. J was trimmed by 3 bases and V by 5 bases; bases with no gene match: 5. This CDR3 has 15 residues. Germline V gene sequence: CDR1 LGHNA, CDR2 YNFKEQ. The CDR3 sequence: CASSKGQGADYGYTF. CDR3 bases: TGTGCCAGCAGCAAAGGACAGGGGGCGGACTATGGCTACACCTTC.